This passage covers 31 T cell receptor beta chains from one sample sequenced in a study of glioma-infiltrating T cells. TCR alpha and beta CDR3 regions were amplified from RNA using iRepertoire nested multiplex PCR. From the multiplex PCR reads, TCRdb called clonotypes with MiXCR, one entry per CDR3 protein. The table lists about 110,000 distinct CDR3 sequences, 20% to 25% of them singletons. Sequencing was performed on glioma tissue, nonneoplastic brain tissue, or PBMCs (not recorded which). Receptors originate from a human donor with low-grade glioma or glioblastoma, undergoing nonglioma brain surgery, or in good health (not recorded which).

This chain connects TRBV9 to TRBJ1-4; a weak D match, TRBD1 (6 bases). CDR3 size: 15 residues. The germline V gene has CDR1 SGDLS and CDR2 YYNGEE. Between the trimmed V and J ends, which lost 3 bases and 4 bases, there was a span of 13 bases. CDR3 bases: TGTGCCAGCAGCGAGGGGGGGCAGTTTAATGAAAAACTGTTTTTT. Amino acids: CASSEGGQFNEKLFF. Complete variable domain (other parts from reference TRBV9 and TRBJ1-4): DSGVTQTPKHLITATGQRVTLRCSPRSGDLSVYWYQQSLDQGLQFLIQYYNGEERAKGNILERFSAQQFPDLHSELNLSSLELGDSALYFCASSEGGQFNEKLFFGSGTQLSVL.

A word on this clonotype: Being one base from a much bigger clone, this may be a read error. The chain employs TRBV29-1 and TRBJ2-3; a weak D match, TRBD1 (5 bases). CDR1 SQVTM and CDR2 ANQGSEA come from the germline V gene. CDR3 length equals 12 residues. Trimming removed 8 bases from V and 6 bases from J, with 15 bases in between. The CDR3 DNA sequence: TGCAGCTTCGGGCAGGGTGGGGATACGCAGTATTTT. Its translation: CSFGQGGDTQYF.

This clonotype was picked up many times. The CDR3 region is CASSPPPDRSGNQPQHF. In DNA, the CDR3 is TGTGCCAGCAGCCCGCCCCCTGACAGGAGCGGCAATCAGCCCCAGCATTTT. The chain combines TRBV7-9 with TRBJ1-5; possibly TRBD1 for D (6 bases). CDR3 size: 17 residues. Trimming pared 5 bases from V and 2 bases from J, leaving 19 bases between. Germline loops: CDR1 SEHNR, CDR2 FQNEAQ (reference sequence).

The sample holds many counts of this clonotype. CDR3 in DNA: TGTGCCAGCAGCGGCGGGAGTAGGTCCTACAATGAGCAGTTCTTC. This translates into CASSGGSRSYNEQFF. The V gene is TRBV6-2 or TRBV6-3, the J gene TRBJ2-1, with 7 nucleotides matching TRBD2. The CDR3 is 15 amino acids. Germline V gene data show CDR1 as MNHEY and CDR2 as SVGEGT. The V gene end was trimmed by 6 bases and the J gene end by 1 base; junction bases not matched to a gene: 6.

This clonotype was seen at least ten times. V is TRBV6-2 or TRBV6-3 and J is TRBJ2-5; 10 bases are a match to TRBD2. CDR1 is MNHEY, CDR2 SVGEGT, per germline. CDR3 size: 16 residues. V gave up 7 bases and J gave up 5 bases; unmatched junction bases: 13. The CDR3 here is CASTSPLAGVRETQYF. In DNA form, the CDR3 reads TGTGCCAGCACTTCCCCTCTAGCGGGAGTCCGGGAGACCCAGTACTTC.

In this sample, this clonotype turned up many times. The V call is TRBV10-1, the J call TRBJ2-1; weak D call: TRBD1 (5 bases). V was shortened by 8 bases and J by 2 bases, with 13 bases between the two germline ends. Germline assignment: CDR1 WNHNN and CDR2 SYGVQD (reference sequence). The CDR3 runs 14 residues. CDR3 amino acids: CASSRDSTYNEQFF. CDR3 bases: TGCGCCAGCTCCCGAGACAGCACCTACAATGAGCAGTTCTTC.

At least ten counts were recorded for this clonotype. The chain couples TRBV2 to TRBJ2-7; a weak D match, TRBD1 (6 bases). This CDR3 comprises 15 residues. Germline loops: CDR1 SNHLY, CDR2 FYNNEI. The V gene lost 6 bases and the J gene lost 0 bases, with 15 bases spanning the gap. The CDR3: CASRNDRSDSYEQYF. CDR3 coding DNA: TGTGCCAGCAGAAATGACAGGTCCGACTCCTACGAGCAGTACTTC.

To note about this clonotype: A single base separates this from a much larger clone, so it may be a read error. The V call is TRBV11-2, the J call TRBJ2-3, with D tentatively TRBD1 (5 bases). Germline V CDR1 and CDR2: SGHAT, FQNNGV. The CDR3 length is 13 residues. The CDR3 coding sequence is TGTGCCAGCAGCTTAGATAGTAGGGGTACGCATTATTTT. This sequence encodes CASSLDSRGTHYF.

This clonotype appeared many times. This sequence joins TRBV19 and TRBJ1-5; 8 bases map to TRBD1. The length of the CDR3 is 14 residues. In germline, CDR1 is LNHDA, CDR2 SQIVND (reference sequence). With 7 bases clipped from V and 9 bases from J, the junction kept 11 bases outside the gene matches. CDR3 DNA: TGTGCCAGTAAACTCGGACAGGGAGGTTTGCCCCAGCATTTT. Its translation is CASKLGQGGLPQHF.

This clonotype was observed many times. The genes are TRBV20-1 and TRBJ2-1; 7 bases match TRBD2. Germline assignment: CDR1 DFQATT and CDR2 SNEGSKA (reference sequence). Trimming cost V 1 base and J 3 bases; bases outside gene matches: 6. This CDR3 is built from 15 residues. CDR3 sequence reads: CSARGNGDYYNEQFF. The DNA for the CDR3 is TGCAGTGCTAGAGGTAACGGGGACTACTACAATGAGCAGTTCTTC.

The sample holds many counts of this clonotype. The chain joins TRBV14 to TRBJ1-1; D is unresolved. V dropped 5 bases and J dropped 2 bases, with 9 bases sitting between them. Germline assignment: CDR1 SGHDN and CDR2 FVKESK. The CDR3 is 13 amino acids. This chain's CDR3 is CASSVSRNTEAFF. CDR3 sequence (DNA): TGTGCCAGCAGCGTATCGCGAAACACTGAAGCTTTCTTT.

The table lists this clonotype with many counts. The chain joins TRBV6-6 to TRBJ1-1, with D unclear. Per germline, CDR1 MNHNY and CDR2 SVGAGI (reference sequence). The CDR3 consists of 12 residues. Trimming took off 2 bases at V and 5 bases at J, with 6 bases between the two ends. The CDR3 loop reads CASSYGRTEAFF. The CDR3 bases are TGTGCCAGCAGTTACGGGAGGACTGAAGCTTTCTTT.

This chain links TRBV29-1 with TRBJ2-1; D not certain. Trimming removed 4 bases at V and 7 bases at J, with 5 bases between. Looked up from germline, CDR1 is SQVTM and CDR2 is ANQGSEA. This CDR3 region has 10 residues. This CDR3 is CSVARNEQFF. The CDR3 DNA sequence: TGCAGCGTTGCTCGAAATGAGCAGTTCTTC.

This clonotype was observed at least ten times. This sequence joins TRBV29-1 and TRBJ2-3, with D unclear. This CDR3 has 13 amino acids. Germline assignment: CDR1 SQVTM and CDR2 ANQGSEA. Trimming removed 6 bases from V and 6 bases from J, with 16 bases in between. The CDR3 is CSVTLTAVDTQYF. The CDR3 nucleotides read TGCAGCGTCACCCTGACGGCTGTCGATACGCAGTATTTT.

This clonotype was picked up many times. The genes are TRBV27 and TRBJ1-1, with D perhaps TRBD1 (5 bases). Germline CDR1 and CDR2: MNHEY and SMNVEV (reference sequence). The V end was cut by 2 bases, the J end by 0 bases, with 7 bases between. This CDR3 contains 14 residues. In DNA form, the CDR3 reads TGTGCCAGCAGTTTAAAGGGGATGAACACTGAAGCTTTCTTT. It translates to CASSLKGMNTEAFF.

This clonotype was counted many times. The chain combines TRBV29-1 with TRBJ1-5; D uncertain. The CDR3 covers 13 residues. Deletions cut 4 bases from V and 0 bases from J, with 7 bases between. Germline V lookup: CDR1 SQVTM, CDR2 ANQGSEA. CDR3 nucleotide sequence: TGCAGCGTTGCAGGATATAGCAATCAGCCCCAGCATTTT. Its translation is CSVAGYSNQPQHF.

This clonotype was recorded many times. The rearrangement links TRBV7-3 to TRBJ2-3; D is uncertain. CDR3 length: 13 amino acids. Trimming removed 2 bases from V and 2 bases from J, with 5 bases in between. Germline CDR1 reads SGHTA; CDR2 reads FQGTGA. In DNA form, the CDR3 reads TGTGCCAGCAGCTTATCAGTCACAGATACGCAGTATTTT. Amino acids: CASSLSVTDTQYF.

Many counts were recorded for this clonotype. The V gene is TRBV20-1, the J gene TRBJ2-2; D is uncertain. The ends were cut back, 3 bases at V and 3 bases at J, with 8 bases in the middle. The germline V gene has CDR1 DFQATT and CDR2 SNEGSKA (reference sequence). The CDR3 extends over 13 amino acids. CDR3 coding DNA: TGCAGTGCTAGGAGCACCTACACCGGGGAGCTGTTTTTT. Translated, it gives CSARSTYTGELFF.

The sample holds many counts of this clonotype. J is TRBJ2-5 and V is TRBV14; 11 bases are shared with TRBD2. Losses at the gene ends were 1 base for V and 2 bases for J; bases not matched to a gene: 0. The CDR3 spans 15 residues. Germline CDR1 and CDR2: SGHDN and FVKESK. The CDR3 sequence: CASSQGTSGQETQYF. CDR3 in DNA: TGTGCCAGCAGCCAAGGGACTAGCGGGCAAGAGACCCAGTACTTC.

This clonotype appeared many times. The J gene is TRBJ2-1, the V gene TRBV10-2, with unresolved D. The CDR3 is 14 amino acids. The germline V and J ends were trimmed by 7 bases and 0 bases, with 10 bases remaining between them. Per germline, CDR1 WSHSY and CDR2 SAAADI. CDR3 in DNA: TGCGCCAGCACCCAGAGGCGCTCCTACAATGAGCAGTTCTTC. Amino acid sequence: CASTQRRSYNEQFF.

Ten or more counts support this clonotype. The chain recombines TRBV7-9 with TRBJ1-5, with a weak D call TRBD1 (5 bases). The CDR3 covers 12 residues. Germline CDR1 reads SEHNR; CDR2 reads FQNEAQ (reference sequence). Deletions cut 0 bases from V and 8 bases from J, with 5 bases between. This chain's CDR3 is CASSLATEPQHF. The CDR3 bases are TGTGCCAGCAGCTTAGCGACAGAGCCCCAGCATTTT.

The chain combines TRBV11-1 with TRBJ2-1, with 10 bases identical to TRBD2. V lost 6 bases, J lost 3 bases, and 2 bases stayed unmatched. CDR3 size: 14 residues. The V gene's germline CDR1 is SGHAT and CDR2 FQDESV (reference sequence). The CDR3: CASRSGGDYNEQFF. CDR3 coding DNA: TGTGCCAGCAGAAGCGGGGGGGACTACAATGAGCAGTTCTTC.

This clonotype was seen ten or more times. This chain uses TRBV6-1 with TRBJ2-7; the D gene is possibly TRBD2 (6 bases). The CDR3 spans 14 residues. Germline loops: CDR1 MNHNS, CDR2 SASEGT. Trimming removed 5 bases at V and 4 bases at J, with 15 bases between. The CDR3 DNA reads TGTGCCAGCAGTTCCGGGACTCACCCTTACGAGCAGTACTTC. It yields the protein CASSSGTHPYEQYF.

Many counts were recorded for this clonotype. The chain employs TRBV6-1 and TRBJ2-1, with 8 bases matching TRBD2. The CDR3 consists of 16 residues. CDR1 is MNHNS and CDR2 is SASEGT in the germline V gene. The V gene end was trimmed by 5 bases and the J gene end by 0 bases; junction bases not matched to a gene: 6. As DNA, the CDR3 is TGTGCCAGCAGTTCCGTGACTAGCGACTCCTACAATGAGCAGTTCTTC. This sequence encodes CASSSVTSDSYNEQFF.

This clonotype was detected ten times or more. The genes are TRBV18 and TRBJ2-7; 12 bases align to TRBD2. Losses at the gene ends were 4 bases for V and 0 bases for J; bases not matched to a gene: 4. The CDR3 spans 16 residues. Germline V gene data show CDR1 as KGHSH and CDR2 as LQKENI. The CDR3 region is CASSLTSGRSSYEQYF. CDR3 coding DNA: TGTGCCAGCTCACTAACTAGCGGGAGGAGCTCCTACGAGCAGTACTTC.

In the case of this clonotype: Just one base apart from a much larger clone, this may be a read error. This chain joins TRBV5-4 and TRBJ2-1, with D perhaps matching TRBD1 (5 bases). This CDR3 comprises 14 residues. Germline CDR1 and CDR2: SGHNT and YYREEE (reference sequence). Between the trimmed V and J ends, which lost 2 bases and 10 bases, there was a span of 16 bases. The CDR3 region is CASSLEQDTYEQFF. CDR3 sequence (DNA): TGTGCCAGCAGCTTAGAACAGGATACCTACGAGCAGTTCTTC.

The chain links TRBV7-9 to TRBJ2-1; D is possibly TRBD2 (6 bases). The CDR3 totals 15 residues. V shed 6 bases and J shed 7 bases, with 19 bases lying between them. CDR1 and CDR2 from the germline V gene are SEHNR and FQNEAQ (reference sequence). This CDR3 reads CASSLTMAGRNEQFF. CDR3 nucleotide sequence: TGTGCCAGCAGTCTTACGATGGCAGGGAGGAATGAGCAGTTCTTC.

This clonotype was observed a few times. The chain joins TRBV2 to TRBJ1-1, with D unclear. V lost 6 bases and J 6 bases, leaving 11 bases between the germline ends. The CDR3 consists of 12 residues. Per germline, CDR1 SNHLY and CDR2 FYNNEI. CDR3 loop: CASSHGEPEAFF. The CDR3, as DNA: TGTGCCAGCAGCCACGGTGAACCTGAAGCTTTCTTT. Using reference TRBV2 and TRBJ1-1 for the parts outside the CDR3, the full variable domain is EPEVTQTPSHQVTQMGQEVILRCVPISNHLYFYWYRQILGQKVEFLVSFYNNEISEKSEIFDDQFSVERPDGSNFTLKIRSTKLEDSAMYFCASSHGEPEAFFGQGTRLTVV.

This clonotype was counted many times. The chain is built from TRBV7-9 and TRBJ2-5; possibly TRBD1 or TRBD2 for D (5 bases each). Germline V gene lookup returns CDR1 SEHNR and CDR2 FQNEAQ (reference sequence). Trimming removed 1 base at V and 3 bases at J, with 15 bases between. The CDR3 is 16 amino acids. CDR3 loop: CASSLGPGRSKETQYF. In DNA, the CDR3 is TGTGCCAGCAGCTTAGGCCCGGGACGCTCGAAAGAGACCCAGTACTTC.

J is TRBJ2-1 and V is TRBV18, with 9 bases matching TRBD2. This CDR3 is built from 15 residues. CDR1 and CDR2 (germline): KGHSH, LQKENI. V shed 3 bases, J shed 6 bases, and the junction held 6 bases outside the gene matches. The CDR3, as DNA: TGTGCCAGCTCACCCCGACTAGCGGTACTCAATGAGCAGTTCTTC. It specifies CASSPRLAVLNEQFF.

The genes are TRBV11-1 and TRBJ1-2, with D possibly TRBD1 on 5 matching bases. V was clipped by 5 bases and J by 1 base, with 14 bases between them. CDR1 and CDR2 (germline): SGHAT, FQDESV (reference sequence). The CDR3 length is 15 residues. The CDR3 here is CASSNGTDINYGYTF. CDR3 DNA: TGTGCCAGCAGCAACGGGACGGACATTAACTATGGCTACACCTTC.